The 6 T cell receptor beta chains in this list originate from one sample, sequenced in a study of OX40 agonist ivuxolimab in advanced cancers. Some clones are missing from TCRdb's copy, which holds only in-frame ones; the method was immunoSEQ multiplex PCR. The sample has approximately 98,000 clones; approximately 80% are singletons. Sequencing was performed on CD4+ or CD8+ T cells sorted from blood, taken in a trial of the OX40 agonist ivuxolimab. The receptors derive from an adult with an advanced solid tumor such as melanoma, head and neck, liver or kidney cancer.

The V gene is TRBV4-1, the J gene TRBJ1-5; 7 bases map to TRBD1. Germline lookup yields CDR1 MGHRA and CDR2 YSYEKL. This CDR3 comprises 15 residues. Trimming at V came to 3 bases and at J to 6 bases, leaving 8 bases not matched to a gene. The CDR3 region is CASSQPGDSVQPQHF. The CDR3 nucleotides read TGCGCCAGCAGCCAGCCGGGGGACAGCGTTCAGCCCCAGCATTTT.

The genes are TRBV10-2 and TRBJ2-7, with D perhaps given as TRBD1 or TRBD2 (6 bases each). The CDR3 contains 13 residues. CDR1 is WSHSY and CDR2 is SAAADI in the germline V gene. Trimming took off 11 bases at V and 1 base at J, with 15 bases between the two ends. CDR3 sequence reads: CAGAWGASYEQYF. In DNA, the CDR3 is TGCGCCGGCGCCTGGGGGGCGTCCTACGAGCAGTACTTC.

This chain uses TRBV18 with TRBJ2-7; no clear D. CDR1 is KGHSH and CDR2 is LQKENI in the germline V gene. CDR3 size: 11 residues. V was clipped by 3 bases and J by 4 bases, with 4 bases between them. CDR3 nucleotide sequence: TGTGCCAGCTCACCCCTGTACGAGCAGTACTTC. Translated, it gives CASSPLYEQYF.

This clone came up once. The chain employs TRBV6-6 and TRBJ1-2; 7 bases agree with TRBD1. The germline CDR1 and CDR2 sequences are MNHNY and SVGAGI (reference sequence). This CDR3 is built from 14 residues. The trim removed 5 bases at V and 0 bases at J, leaving 3 bases unmatched. The CDR3 nucleotides are TGTGCCAGCAGTAACAGGGGACCTAACTATGGCTACACCTTC. The encoded protein is CASSNRGPNYGYTF.

CDR3 bases: TGTGCCAGCAGCTTAGACGGGACTAGCGGGGGCGAGCAGTACTTC. It is translated as CASSLDGTSGGEQYF. This rearrangement joins TRBV11-2 to TRBJ2-7, with 14 bases aligning to TRBD2. Germline V gene data show CDR1 as SGHAT and CDR2 as FQNNGV. The V gene end was trimmed by 0 bases and the J gene end by 6 bases; junction bases not matched to a gene: 1. This CDR3 contains 15 residues.

The chain couples TRBV7-8 to TRBJ2-5, with D hard to call. V was cut by 4 bases and J by 5 bases, with 8 bases left in between. The CDR3 runs to 12 residues. The germline gives CDR1 SGHVS, CDR2 FQNEAQ. CDR3 in amino acids: CASSSSGETQYF. The CDR3 DNA follows: TGTGCCAGCAGCTCCTCCGGGGAGACCCAGTACTTC. The variable domain in full, with the rest retrieved from reference TRBV7-8 and TRBJ2-5, is GAGVSQSPRYKVAKRGQDVALRCDPISGHVSLFWYQQALGQGPEFLTYFQNEAQLDKSGLPSDRFFAERPEGSVSTLKIQRTQQEDSAVYLCASSSSGETQYFGPGTRLLVL.